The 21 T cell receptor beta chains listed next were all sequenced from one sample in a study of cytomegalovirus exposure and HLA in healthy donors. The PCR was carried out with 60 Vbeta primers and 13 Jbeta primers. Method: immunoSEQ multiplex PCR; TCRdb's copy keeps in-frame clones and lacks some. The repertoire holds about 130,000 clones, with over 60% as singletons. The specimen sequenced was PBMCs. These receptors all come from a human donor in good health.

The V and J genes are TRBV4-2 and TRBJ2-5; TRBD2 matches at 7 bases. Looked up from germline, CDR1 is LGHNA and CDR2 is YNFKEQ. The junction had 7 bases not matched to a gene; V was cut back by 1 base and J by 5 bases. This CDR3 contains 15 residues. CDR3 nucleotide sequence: TGTGCCAGCAGCCAAGGAGTCGGGGGGAAGGAGACCCAGTACTTC. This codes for CASSQGVGGKETQYF.

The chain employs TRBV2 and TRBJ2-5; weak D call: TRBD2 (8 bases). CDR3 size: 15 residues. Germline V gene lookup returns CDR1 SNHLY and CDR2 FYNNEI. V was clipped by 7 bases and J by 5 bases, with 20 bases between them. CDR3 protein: CASNGGGTVRETQYF. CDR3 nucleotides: TGTGCCAGCAACGGGGGGGGGACAGTTAGGGAGACCCAGTACTTC.

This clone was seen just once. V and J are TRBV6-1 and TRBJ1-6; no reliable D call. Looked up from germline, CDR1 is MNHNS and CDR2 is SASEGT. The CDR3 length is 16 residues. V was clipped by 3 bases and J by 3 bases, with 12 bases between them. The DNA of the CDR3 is TGTGCCAGCAGTGACCTCGGGGAGGGCTATAATTCACCCCTCCACTTT. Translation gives CASSDLGEGYNSPLHF.

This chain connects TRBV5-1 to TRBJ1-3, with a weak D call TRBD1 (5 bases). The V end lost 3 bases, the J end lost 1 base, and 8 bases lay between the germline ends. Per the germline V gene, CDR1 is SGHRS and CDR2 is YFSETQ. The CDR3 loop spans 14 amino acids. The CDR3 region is CASSSSGSGNTIYF. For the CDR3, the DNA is TGCGCCAGCAGCTCCTCAGGGTCTGGAAACACCATATATTTT.

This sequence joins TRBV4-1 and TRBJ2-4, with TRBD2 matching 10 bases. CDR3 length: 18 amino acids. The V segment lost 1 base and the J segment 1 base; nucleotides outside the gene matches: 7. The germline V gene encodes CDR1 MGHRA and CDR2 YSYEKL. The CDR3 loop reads CASSQGASGSLAKNIQYF. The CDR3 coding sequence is TGCGCCAGCAGCCAAGGGGCTAGCGGGAGTTTGGCCAAAAACATTCAGTACTTC.

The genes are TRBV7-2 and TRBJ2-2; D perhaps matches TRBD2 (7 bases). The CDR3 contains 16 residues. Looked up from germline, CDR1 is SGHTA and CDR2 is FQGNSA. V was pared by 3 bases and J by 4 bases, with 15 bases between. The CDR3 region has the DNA TGTGCCAGCAGCTTTGTGCGGGGGCCCGGCACCGGGGAGCTGTTTTTT. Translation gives CASSFVRGPGTGELFF.

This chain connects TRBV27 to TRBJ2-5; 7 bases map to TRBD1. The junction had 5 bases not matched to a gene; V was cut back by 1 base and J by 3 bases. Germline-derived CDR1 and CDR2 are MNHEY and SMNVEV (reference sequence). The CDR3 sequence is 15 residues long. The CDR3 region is CASSLWVGGEETQYF. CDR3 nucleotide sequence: TGTGCCAGCAGTTTATGGGTAGGGGGCGAAGAGACCCAGTACTTC.

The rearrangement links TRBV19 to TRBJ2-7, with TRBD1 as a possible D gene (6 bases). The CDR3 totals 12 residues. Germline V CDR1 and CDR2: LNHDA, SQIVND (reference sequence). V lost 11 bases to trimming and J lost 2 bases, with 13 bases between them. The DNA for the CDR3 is TGTGCCTCAGCAACAGGGCCCTACGAGCAGTACTTC. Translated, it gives CASATGPYEQYF.

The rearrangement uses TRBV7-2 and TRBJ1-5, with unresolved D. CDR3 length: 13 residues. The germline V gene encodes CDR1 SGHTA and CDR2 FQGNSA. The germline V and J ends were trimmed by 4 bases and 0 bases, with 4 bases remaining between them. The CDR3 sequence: CASSSYSNQPQHF. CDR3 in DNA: TGTGCCAGCAGCTCCTATAGCAATCAGCCCCAGCATTTT.

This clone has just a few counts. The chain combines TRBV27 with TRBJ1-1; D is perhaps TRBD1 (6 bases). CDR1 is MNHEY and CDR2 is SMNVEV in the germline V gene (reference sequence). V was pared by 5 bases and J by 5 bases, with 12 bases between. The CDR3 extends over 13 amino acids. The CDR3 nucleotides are TGTGCCAGCAGTCCCGGGACATCGACTGAAGCTTTCTTT. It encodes CASSPGTSTEAFF.

CDR3 coding DNA: TGTGCCAGCAGCAGAGGGCGATCGTACCAAGAGACCCAGTACTTC. Its translation is CASSRGRSYQETQYF. The chain recombines TRBV28 with TRBJ2-5; weak D call: TRBD2 (5 bases). In germline, CDR1 is MDHEN, CDR2 SYDVKM. This CDR3 is built from 15 residues. Trimming shortened V by 6 bases and J by 0 bases, and 14 bases separated the two germline ends.

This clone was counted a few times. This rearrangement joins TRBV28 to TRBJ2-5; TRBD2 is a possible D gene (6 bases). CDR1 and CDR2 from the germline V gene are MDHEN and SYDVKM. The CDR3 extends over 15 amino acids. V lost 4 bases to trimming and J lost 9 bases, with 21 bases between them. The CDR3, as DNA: TGTGCCAGCAGTTCTCCCCGGACCTACTCGGGGGCCCAGTACTTC. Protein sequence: CASSSPRTYSGAQYF.

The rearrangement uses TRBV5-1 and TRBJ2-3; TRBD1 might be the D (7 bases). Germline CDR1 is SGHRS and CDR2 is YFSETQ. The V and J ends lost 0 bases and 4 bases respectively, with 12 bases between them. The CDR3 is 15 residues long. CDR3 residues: CASSLEARGADTQYF. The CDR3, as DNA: TGCGCCAGCAGCTTGGAGGCCAGGGGGGCAGATACGCAGTATTTT.

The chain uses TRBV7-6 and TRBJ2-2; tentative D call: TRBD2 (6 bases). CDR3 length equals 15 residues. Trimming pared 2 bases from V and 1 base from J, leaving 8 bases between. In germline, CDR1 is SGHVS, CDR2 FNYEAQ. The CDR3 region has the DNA TGTGCCAGCAGCTTATCGGGGGTGAACACCGGGGAGCTGTTTTTT. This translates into CASSLSGVNTGELFF.

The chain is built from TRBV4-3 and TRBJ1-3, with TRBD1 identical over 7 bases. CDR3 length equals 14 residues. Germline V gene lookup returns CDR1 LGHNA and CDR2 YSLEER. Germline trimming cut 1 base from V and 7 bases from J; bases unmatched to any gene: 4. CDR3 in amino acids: CASSQAGGFNTIYF. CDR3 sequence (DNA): TGCGCCAGCAGCCAAGCAGGGGGTTTTAACACCATATATTTT.

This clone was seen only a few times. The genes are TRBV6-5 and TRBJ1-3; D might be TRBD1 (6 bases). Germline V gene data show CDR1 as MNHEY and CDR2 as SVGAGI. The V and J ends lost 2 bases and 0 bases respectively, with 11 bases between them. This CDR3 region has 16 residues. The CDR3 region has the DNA TGTGCCAGCAGTTACCAGGGGCTGGGCTCTGGAAACACCATATATTTT. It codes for CASSYQGLGSGNTIYF.

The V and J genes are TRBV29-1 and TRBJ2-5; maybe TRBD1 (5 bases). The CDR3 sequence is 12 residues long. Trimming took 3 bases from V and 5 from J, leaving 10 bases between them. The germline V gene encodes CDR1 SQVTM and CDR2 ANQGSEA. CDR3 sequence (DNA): TGCAGCGTTGATAGGGGCATGGAGACCCAGTACTTC. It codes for CSVDRGMETQYF.

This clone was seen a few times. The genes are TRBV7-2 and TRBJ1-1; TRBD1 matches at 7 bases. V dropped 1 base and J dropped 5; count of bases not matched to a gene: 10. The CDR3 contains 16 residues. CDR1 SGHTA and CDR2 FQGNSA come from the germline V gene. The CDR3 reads CASSLDLPGGGTEAFF. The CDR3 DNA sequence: TGTGCCAGCAGCTTAGATCTGCCAGGGGGAGGTACTGAAGCTTTCTTT.

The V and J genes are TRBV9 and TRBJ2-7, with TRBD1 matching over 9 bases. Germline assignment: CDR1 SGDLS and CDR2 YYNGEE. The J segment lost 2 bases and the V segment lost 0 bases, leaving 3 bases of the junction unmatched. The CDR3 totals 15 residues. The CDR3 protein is CASSVGQGGPYEQYF. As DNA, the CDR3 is TGTGCCAGCAGCGTAGGACAGGGGGGCCCCTACGAGCAGTACTTC.

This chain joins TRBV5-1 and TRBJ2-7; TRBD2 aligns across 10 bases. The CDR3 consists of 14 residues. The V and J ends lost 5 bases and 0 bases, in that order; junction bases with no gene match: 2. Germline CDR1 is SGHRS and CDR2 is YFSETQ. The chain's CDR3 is CASRASGSSYEQYF. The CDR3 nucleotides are TGCGCCAGCAGGGCTAGCGGGAGCTCCTACGAGCAGTACTTC.

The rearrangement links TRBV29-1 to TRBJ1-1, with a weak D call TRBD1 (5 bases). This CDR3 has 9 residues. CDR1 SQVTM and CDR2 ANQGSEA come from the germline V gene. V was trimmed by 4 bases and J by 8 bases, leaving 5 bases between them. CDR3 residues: CSVGTEAFF. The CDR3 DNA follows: TGCAGCGTTGGGACAGAAGCTTTCTTT. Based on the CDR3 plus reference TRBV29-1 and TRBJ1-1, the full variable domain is SAVISQKPSRDICQRGTSLTIQCQVDSQVTMMFWYRQQPGQSLTLIATANQGSEATYESGFVIDKFPISRPNLTFSTLTVSNMSPEDSSIYLCSVGTEAFFGQGTRLTVV.